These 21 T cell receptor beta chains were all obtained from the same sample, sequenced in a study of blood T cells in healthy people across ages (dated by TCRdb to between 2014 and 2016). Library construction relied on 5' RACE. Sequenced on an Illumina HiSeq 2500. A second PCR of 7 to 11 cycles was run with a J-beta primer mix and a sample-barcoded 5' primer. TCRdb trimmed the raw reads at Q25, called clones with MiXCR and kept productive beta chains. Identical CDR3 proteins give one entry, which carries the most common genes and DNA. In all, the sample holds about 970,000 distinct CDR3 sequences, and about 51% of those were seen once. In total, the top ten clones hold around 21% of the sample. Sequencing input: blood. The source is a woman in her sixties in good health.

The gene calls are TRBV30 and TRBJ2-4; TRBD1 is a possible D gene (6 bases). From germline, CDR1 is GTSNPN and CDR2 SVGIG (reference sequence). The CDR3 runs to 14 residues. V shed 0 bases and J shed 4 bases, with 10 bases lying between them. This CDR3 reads CAWSVRGIKNIQYF. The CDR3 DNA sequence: TGTGCCTGGAGTGTTAGGGGGATTAAAAACATTCAGTACTTC.

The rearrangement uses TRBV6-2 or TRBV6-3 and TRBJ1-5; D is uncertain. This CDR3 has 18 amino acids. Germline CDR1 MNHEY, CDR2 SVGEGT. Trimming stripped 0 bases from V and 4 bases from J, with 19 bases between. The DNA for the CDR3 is TGTGCCAGCAGTTACTCAACCCACGGGAGCCGGGCGAATCAGCCCCAGCATTTT. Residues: CASSYSTHGSRANQPQHF.

Here the CDR3 DNA reads TGTGCCTGGGGCCCCTCCAGGGAGGACTATGGCTACACCTTC. This codes for CAWGPSREDYGYTF. The V and J genes are TRBV30 and TRBJ1-2; maybe TRBD1 (5 bases). The V gene's germline CDR1 is GTSNPN and CDR2 SVGIG (reference sequence). Trimming cost V 5 bases and J 3 bases, with 16 bases left between them. The CDR3 contains 14 residues. The whole variable domain, remainder taken from reference TRBV30 and TRBJ1-2, is SQTIHQWPATLVQPVGSPLSLECTVEGTSNPNLYWYRQAAGRGLQLLFYSVGIGQISSEVPQNLSASRPQDRQFILSSKKLLLSDSGFYLCAWGPSREDYGYTFGSGTRLTVV.

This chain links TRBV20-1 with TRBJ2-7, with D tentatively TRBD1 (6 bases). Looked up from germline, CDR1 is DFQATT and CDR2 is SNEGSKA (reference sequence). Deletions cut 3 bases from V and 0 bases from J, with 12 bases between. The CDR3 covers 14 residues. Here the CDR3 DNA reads TGCAGTGCTAGCGACAGGAGAAGCTCCTACGAGCAGTACTTC. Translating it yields CSASDRRSSYEQYF.

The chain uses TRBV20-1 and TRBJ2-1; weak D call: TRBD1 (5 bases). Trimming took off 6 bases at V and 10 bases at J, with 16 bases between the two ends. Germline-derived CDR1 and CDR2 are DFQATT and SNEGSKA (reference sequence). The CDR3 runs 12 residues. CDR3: CSAGPGPHEQFF. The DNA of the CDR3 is TGCAGTGCGGGGCCTGGACCCCACGAGCAGTTCTTC.

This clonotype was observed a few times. Here the CDR3 DNA reads TGTGCCAGCAGAAGTTCCGGGACTAGCGGGAACACCGGGGAGCTGTTTTTT. Its protein product is CASRSSGTSGNTGELFF. V is TRBV12-3 or TRBV12-4 and J is TRBJ2-2, with 11 bases aligning to TRBD2. With V trimmed by 6 bases and J by 1 base, 7 bases remained unmatched. The CDR3 spans 17 residues.

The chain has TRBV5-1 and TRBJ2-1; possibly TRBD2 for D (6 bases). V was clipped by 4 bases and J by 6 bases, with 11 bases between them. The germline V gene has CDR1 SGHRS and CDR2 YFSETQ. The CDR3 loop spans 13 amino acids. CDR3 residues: CASSVLTSNEQFF. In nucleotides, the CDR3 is TGCGCCAGCAGCGTATTGACTAGCAATGAGCAGTTCTTC.

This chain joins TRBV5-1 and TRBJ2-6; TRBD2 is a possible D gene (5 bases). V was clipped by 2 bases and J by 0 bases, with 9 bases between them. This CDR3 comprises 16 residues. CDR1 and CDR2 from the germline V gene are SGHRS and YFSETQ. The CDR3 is CASSFGENSGANVLTF. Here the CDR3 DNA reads TGCGCCAGCAGCTTCGGGGAAAACTCTGGGGCCAACGTCCTGACTTTC.

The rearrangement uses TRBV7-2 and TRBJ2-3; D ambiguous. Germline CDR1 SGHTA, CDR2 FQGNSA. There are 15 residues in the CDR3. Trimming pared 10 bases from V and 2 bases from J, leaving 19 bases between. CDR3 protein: CAITVPVPHTDTQYF. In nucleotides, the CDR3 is TGTGCCATCACCGTCCCGGTTCCCCACACAGATACGCAGTATTTT.

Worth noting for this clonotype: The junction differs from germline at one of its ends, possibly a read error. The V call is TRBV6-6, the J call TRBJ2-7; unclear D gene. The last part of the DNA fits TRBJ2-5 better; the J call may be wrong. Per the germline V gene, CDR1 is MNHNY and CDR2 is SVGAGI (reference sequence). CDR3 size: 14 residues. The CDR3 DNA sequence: TGTGCCCGCAGTACGCTCTTAGGCACAGAGACCCAGTACTTC. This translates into CARSTLLGTETQYF.

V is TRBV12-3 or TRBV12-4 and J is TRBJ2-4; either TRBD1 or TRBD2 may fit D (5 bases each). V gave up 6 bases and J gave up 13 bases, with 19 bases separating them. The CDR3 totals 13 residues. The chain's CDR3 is CASSPDRRWEQYF. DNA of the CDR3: TGTGCCAGCAGCCCAGACAGACGTTGGGAGCAGTACTTC.

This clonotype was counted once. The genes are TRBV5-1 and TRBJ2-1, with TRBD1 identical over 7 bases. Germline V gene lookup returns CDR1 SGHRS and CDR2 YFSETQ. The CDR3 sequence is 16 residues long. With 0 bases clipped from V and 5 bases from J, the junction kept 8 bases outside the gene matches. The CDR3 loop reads CASSLGGLRGHNEQFF. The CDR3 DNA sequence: TGCGCCAGCAGCTTGGGGGGGCTAAGGGGGCACAATGAGCAGTTCTTC.

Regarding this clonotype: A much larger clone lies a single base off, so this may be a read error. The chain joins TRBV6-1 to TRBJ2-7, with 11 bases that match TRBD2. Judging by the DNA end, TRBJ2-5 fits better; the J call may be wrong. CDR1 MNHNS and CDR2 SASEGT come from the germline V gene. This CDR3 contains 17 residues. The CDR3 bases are TGTGCCAGCAGGCTAGCGGGAGGAGGAGTATCCTCGGAGACCCAGTACTTC. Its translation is CASRLAGGGVSSETQYF.

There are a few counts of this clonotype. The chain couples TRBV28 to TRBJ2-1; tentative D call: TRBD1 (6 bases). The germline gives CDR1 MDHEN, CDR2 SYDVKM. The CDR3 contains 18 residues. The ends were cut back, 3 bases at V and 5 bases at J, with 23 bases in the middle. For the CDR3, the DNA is TGTGCCAGCAGTTTCTTACCCGGGACACCTACAAAGAACAATGAGCAGTTCTTC. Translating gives CASSFLPGTPTKNNEQFF.

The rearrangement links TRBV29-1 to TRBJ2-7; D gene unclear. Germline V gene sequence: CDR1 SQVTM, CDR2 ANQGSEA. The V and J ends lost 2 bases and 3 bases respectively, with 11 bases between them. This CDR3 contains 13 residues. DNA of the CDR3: TGCAGCGTTGAACTTTACGCCGGCTACGAGCAGTACTTC. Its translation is CSVELYAGYEQYF.

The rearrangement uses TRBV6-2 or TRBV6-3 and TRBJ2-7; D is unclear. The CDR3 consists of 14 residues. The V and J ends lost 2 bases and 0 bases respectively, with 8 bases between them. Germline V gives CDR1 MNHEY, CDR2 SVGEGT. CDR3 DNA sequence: TGTGCCAGCAGTTACGTCAGGCTCTCCTACGAGCAGTACTTC. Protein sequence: CASSYVRLSYEQYF.

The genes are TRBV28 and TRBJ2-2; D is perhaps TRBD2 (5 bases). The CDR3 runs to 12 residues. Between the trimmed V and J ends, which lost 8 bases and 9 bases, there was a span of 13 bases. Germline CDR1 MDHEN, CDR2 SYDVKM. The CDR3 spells CASEGLARELFF. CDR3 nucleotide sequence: TGTGCCAGCGAGGGCCTGGCCAGGGAGCTGTTTTTT.

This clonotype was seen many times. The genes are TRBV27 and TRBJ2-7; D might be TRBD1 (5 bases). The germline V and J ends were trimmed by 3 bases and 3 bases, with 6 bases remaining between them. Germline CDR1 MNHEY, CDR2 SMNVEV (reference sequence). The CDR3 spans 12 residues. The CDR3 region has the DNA TGTGCCAGCAGTTTTACAGGCTACGAGCAGTACTTC. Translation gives CASSFTGYEQYF.

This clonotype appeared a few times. The CDR3 reads CASSQGYSDSYEQYF. The CDR3 nucleotides are TGCGCCAGCAGCCAAGGGTATAGCGATTCCTACGAGCAGTACTTC. The V gene is TRBV4-1, the J gene TRBJ2-7; the D gene is possibly TRBD2 (5 bases). This CDR3 has 15 residues. The V end was cut by 1 base, the J end by 1 base, with 11 bases between. Per the germline V gene, CDR1 is MGHRA and CDR2 is YSYEKL.

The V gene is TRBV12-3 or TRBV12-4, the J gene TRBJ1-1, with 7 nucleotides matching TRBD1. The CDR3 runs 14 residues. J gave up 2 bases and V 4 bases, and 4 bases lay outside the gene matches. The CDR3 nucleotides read TGTGCCAGCAGTTCACAGGGGCCAAACACTGAAGCTTTCTTT. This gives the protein CASSSQGPNTEAFF.

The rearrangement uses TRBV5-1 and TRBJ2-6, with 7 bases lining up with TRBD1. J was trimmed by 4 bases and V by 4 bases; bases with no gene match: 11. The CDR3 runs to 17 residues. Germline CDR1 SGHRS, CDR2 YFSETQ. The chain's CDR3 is CASSTRTGTDGANVLTF. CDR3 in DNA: TGCGCCAGCAGCACAAGGACAGGTACCGACGGGGCCAACGTCCTGACTTTC.